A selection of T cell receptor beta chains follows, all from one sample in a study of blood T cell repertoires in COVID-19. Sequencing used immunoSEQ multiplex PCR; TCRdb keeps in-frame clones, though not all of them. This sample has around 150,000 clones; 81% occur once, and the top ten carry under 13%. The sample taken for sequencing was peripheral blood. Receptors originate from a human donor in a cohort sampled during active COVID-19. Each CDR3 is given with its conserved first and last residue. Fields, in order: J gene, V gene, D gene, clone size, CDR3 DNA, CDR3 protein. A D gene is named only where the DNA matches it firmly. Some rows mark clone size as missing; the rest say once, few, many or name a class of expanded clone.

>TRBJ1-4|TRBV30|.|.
TGTGCCTGGAGTGGCCGGGACACTCTTAATGAAAAACTGTTTTTT
CAWSGRDTLNEKLFF
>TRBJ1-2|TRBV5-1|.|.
TGCGCCAGCAGCTTTGAGACAGGCCACGGCTATGGCTACACCTTC
CASSFETGHGYGYTF
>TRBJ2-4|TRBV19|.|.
TGTGCCAGTAGTATTACCGCAGGGTTTTCAAACATTCAGTACTTC
CASSITAGFSNIQYF
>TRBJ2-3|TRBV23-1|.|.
TGCGCCAGCAGTCAATCGGAGGATACGCAGTATTTT
CASSQSEDTQYF
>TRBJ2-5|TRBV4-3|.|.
TGCGCCAGCAGCCAAGGGGGCAGGGGTGGGGAGACCCAGTACTTC
CASSQGGRGGETQYF
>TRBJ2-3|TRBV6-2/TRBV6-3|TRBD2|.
TGTGCCAGCAGTGGGACTAGCAGTTTCACAGATACGCAGTATTTT
CASSGTSSFTDTQYF
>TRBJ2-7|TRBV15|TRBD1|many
TGTGCCACCAGCAGAGCCAGGGGGTTCGTCGAGCAGTACTTC
CATSRARGFVEQYF
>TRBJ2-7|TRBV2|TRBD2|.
TGTGCCAGCAGAGAACCGGGACTAGCGGCTTCCTACGAGCAGTACTTC
CASREPGLAASYEQYF
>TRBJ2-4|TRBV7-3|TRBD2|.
TGTGCCAGCCTGGACGGGGGGTCCAAAAACATTCAGTACTTC
CASLDGGSKNIQYF
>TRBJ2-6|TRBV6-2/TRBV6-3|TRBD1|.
TGTGCCAGCAGTCCGGGACAGGTATGGGGTGGGGCCAACGTCCTGACTTTC
CASSPGQVWGGANVLTF
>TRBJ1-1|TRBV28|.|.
TGTGCCAGCAGTCAATCGAACACTGAAGCTTTCTTT
CASSQSNTEAFF
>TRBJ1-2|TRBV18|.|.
TGTGCCAGCTCACCAAGTCCCACACTACAGGTTACCGACTTC
CASSPSPTLQVTDF
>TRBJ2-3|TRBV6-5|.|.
TGTGCCAGCAGATCACGGGGGATGATAGATACGCAGTATTTT
CASRSRGMIDTQYF
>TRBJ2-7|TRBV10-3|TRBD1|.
TGTGCCATCAACCCGGGACAGCCACCCTACGAGCAGTACTTC
CAINPGQPPYEQYF
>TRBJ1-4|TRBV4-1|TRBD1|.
TGCGCCAGCAGCCCTAGGACAGGGGGTCCAACTAATGAAAAACTGTTTTTT
CASSPRTGGPTNEKLFF
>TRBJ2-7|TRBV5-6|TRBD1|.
TGTGCCAGCAGCATCTCCGGGACAGAGCTTTTCTACGAGCAGTACTTC
CASSISGTELFYEQYF
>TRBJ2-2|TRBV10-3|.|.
TGTGCCATCTGTTCCCGGGACTCCCAGAACACCGGGGAGCTGTTTTTT
CAICSRDSQNTGELFF
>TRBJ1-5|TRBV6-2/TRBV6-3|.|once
TGTGCCAGCGGCCACAGGGTGAGTCAGCCCCAGCATTTT
CASGHRVSQPQHF
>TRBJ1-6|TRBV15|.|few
TGTGCCACCAGCAGAGAGTACTCCTATAATTCACCCCTCCACTTT
CATSREYSYNSPLHF
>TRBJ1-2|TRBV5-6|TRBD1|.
TGTGCCAGCAGCTCGGGGACAGGCGGTTATGGCTACACCTTC
CASSSGTGGYGYTF
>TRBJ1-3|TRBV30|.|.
TGTGCCTGGAGTATCCGGGGGGCGTGGAGGGCTGGAAACACCATATATTTT
CAWSIRGAWRAGNTIYF
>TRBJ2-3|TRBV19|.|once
TGTGCCAGTAGTATCGCCAAGCGGGCTTTTTTTTCAGATACGCAGTATTTT
CASSIAKRAFFSDTQYF
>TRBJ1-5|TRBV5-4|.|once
TGTGCCAGCAGCTATGATACGGGGCAGCCCCAGCATTTT
CASSYDTGQPQHF
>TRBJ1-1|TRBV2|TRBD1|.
TGTGCCAGCACTGAAAGAACAGGGGTTACTGAAGCTTTCTTT
CASTERTGVTEAFF
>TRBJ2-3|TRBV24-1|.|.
TGTGCCACCAGTGATCCCGGCTCGGAGGGCATGGTGAATACGCAGTATTTT
CATSDPGSEGMVNTQYF
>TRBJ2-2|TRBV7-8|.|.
TGTGCCAGCGGGTGGGGGGAGCTGGGCACCGGGGAGCTGTTTTTT
CASGWGELGTGELFF
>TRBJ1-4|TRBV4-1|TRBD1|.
TGCGCCAGCAGCCAAACCAGACCGGGACAGGGGAATGAAAAACTGTTTTTT
CASSQTRPGQGNEKLFF
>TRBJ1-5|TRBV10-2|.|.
TGCGCCAGCAGTGAGTCAAGTATGGAGAATCAGCCCCAGCATTTT
CASSESSMENQPQHF
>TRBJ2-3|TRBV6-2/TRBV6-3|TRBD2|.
TGTGCCAGCAGTTATAAGCGGGGGGGCCGGGACACAGATACGCAGTATTTT
CASSYKRGGRDTDTQYF
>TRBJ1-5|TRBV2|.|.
TGTGCCAGCAGTGAACGCGGCTTCAATCAGCCCCAGCATTTT
CASSERGFNQPQHF